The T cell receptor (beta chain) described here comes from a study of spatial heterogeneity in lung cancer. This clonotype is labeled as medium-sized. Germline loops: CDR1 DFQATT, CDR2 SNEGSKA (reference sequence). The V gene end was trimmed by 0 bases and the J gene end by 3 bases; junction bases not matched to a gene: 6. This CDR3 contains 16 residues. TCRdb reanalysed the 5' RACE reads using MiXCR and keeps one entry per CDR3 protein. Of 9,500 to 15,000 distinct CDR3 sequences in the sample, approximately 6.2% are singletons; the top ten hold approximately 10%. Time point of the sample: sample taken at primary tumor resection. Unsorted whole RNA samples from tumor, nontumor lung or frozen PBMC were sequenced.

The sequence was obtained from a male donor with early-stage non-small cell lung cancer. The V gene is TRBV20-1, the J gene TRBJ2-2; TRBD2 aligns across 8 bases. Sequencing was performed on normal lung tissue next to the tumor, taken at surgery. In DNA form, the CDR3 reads TGCAGTGCTAGAGATGGTACTAGCGGAGACACCGGGGAGCTGTTTTTT. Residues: CSARDGTSGDTGELFF.